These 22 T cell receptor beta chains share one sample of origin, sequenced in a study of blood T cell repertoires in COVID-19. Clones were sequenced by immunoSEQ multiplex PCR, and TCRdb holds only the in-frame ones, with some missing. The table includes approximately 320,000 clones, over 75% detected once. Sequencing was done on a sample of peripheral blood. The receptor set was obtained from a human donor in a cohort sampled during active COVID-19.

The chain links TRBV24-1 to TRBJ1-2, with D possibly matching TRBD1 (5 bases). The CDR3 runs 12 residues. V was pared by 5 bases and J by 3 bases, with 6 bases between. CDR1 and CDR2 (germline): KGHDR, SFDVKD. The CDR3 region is CATSGGDYGYTF. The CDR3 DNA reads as TGTGCCACCAGTGGGGGCGACTATGGCTACACCTTC.

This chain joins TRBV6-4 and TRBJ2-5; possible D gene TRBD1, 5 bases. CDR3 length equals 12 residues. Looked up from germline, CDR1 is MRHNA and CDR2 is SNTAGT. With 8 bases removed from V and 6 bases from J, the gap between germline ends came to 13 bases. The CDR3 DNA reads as TGTGCCAGCTTCTGGGGCGAGAAGACCCAGTACTTC. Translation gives CASFWGEKTQYF.

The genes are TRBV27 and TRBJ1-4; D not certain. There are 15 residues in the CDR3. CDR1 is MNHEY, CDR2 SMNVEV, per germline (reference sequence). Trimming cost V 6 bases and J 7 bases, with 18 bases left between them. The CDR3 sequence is CASSLRRRISEKLFF. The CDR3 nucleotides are TGTGCCAGCAGCTTAAGGCGGAGAATAAGTGAAAAACTGTTTTTT.

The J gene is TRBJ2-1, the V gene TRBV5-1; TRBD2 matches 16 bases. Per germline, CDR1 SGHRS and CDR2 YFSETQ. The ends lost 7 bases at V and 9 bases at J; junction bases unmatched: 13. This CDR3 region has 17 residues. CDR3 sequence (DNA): TGCGCCAGCGATCCGGGACTAGCGGGGGGGTTCTTAGGTGAGCAGTTCTTC. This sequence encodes CASDPGLAGGFLGEQFF.

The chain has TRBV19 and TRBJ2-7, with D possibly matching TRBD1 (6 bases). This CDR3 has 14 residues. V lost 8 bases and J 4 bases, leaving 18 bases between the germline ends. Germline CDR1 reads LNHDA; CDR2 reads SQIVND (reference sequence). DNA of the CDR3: TGTGCCAGTCGAGCGTCAGGGGCGGAGTACGAGCAGTACTTC. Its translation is CASRASGAEYEQYF.

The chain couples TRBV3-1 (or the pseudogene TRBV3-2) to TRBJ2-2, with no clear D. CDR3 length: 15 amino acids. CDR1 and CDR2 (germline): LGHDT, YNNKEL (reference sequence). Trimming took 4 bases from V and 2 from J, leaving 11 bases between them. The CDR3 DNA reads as TGTGCCAGCAGCCGGTCACTGTCTAACACCGGGGAGCTGTTTTTT. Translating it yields CASSRSLSNTGELFF.

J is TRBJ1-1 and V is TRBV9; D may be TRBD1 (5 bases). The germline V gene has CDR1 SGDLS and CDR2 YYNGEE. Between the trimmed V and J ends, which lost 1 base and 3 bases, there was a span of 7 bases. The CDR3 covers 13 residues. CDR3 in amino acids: CASSVLGDTEAFF. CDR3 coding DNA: TGTGCCAGCAGCGTATTAGGGGACACTGAAGCTTTCTTT.

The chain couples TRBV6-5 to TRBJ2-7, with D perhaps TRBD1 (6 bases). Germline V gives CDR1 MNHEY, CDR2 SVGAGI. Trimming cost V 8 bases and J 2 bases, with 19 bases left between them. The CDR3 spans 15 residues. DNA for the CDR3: TGTGCCAGCCTTGACAAAGGGACATTGACCTACGAGCAGTACTTC. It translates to CASLDKGTLTYEQYF.

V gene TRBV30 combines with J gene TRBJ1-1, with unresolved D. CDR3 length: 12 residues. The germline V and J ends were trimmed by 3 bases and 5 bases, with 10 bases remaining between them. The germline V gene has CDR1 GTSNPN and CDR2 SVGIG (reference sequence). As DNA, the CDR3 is TGTGCCTGGAGGGACCCGGGAACTGAAGCTTTCTTT. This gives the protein CAWRDPGTEAFF.

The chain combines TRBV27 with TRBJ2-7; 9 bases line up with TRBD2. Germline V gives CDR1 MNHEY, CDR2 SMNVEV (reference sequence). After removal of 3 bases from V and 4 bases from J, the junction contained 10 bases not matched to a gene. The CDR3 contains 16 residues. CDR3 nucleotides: TGTGCCAGCAGTTTTATTGGGCGGGGGGGGAGGTACGAGCAGTACTTC. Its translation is CASSFIGRGGRYEQYF.

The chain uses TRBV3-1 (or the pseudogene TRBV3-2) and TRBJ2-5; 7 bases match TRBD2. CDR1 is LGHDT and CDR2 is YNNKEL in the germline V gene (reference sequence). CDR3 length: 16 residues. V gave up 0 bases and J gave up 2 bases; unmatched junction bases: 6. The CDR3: CASSQEAGLGQETQYF. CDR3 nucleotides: TGTGCCAGCAGCCAAGAGGCCGGACTAGGTCAAGAGACCCAGTACTTC.

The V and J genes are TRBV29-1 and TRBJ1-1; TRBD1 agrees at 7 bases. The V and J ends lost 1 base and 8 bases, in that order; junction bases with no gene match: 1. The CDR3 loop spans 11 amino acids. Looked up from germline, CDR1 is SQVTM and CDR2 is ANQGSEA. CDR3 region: CSVEATGEAFF. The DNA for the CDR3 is TGCAGCGTTGAAGCGACAGGGGAAGCTTTCTTT.

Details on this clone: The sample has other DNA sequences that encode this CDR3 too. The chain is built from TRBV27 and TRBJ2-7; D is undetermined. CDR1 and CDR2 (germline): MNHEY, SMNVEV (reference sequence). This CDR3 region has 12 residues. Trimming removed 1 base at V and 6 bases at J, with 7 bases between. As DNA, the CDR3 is TGTGCCAGCAGTTTATTAGGCGGCGAGCAGTACTTC. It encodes CASSLLGGEQYF.

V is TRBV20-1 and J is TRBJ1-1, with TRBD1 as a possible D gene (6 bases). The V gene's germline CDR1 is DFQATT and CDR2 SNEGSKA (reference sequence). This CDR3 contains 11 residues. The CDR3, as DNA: TGCAGCGGTACAGGGAGTCGGGAAGCTTTCTTT. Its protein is CSGTGSREAFF.

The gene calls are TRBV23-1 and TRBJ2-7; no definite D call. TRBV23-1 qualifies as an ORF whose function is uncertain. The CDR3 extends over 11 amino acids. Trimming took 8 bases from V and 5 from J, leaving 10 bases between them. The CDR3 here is CASLRFDEQYF. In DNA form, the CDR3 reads TGCGCCAGCCTTCGGTTCGACGAGCAGTACTTC.

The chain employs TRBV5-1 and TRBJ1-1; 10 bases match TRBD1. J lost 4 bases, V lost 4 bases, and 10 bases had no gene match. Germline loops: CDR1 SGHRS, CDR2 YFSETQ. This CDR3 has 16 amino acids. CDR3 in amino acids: CASSRDRGLWSTEAFF. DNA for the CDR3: TGCGCCAGCAGCCGTGACAGGGGGCTATGGAGCACTGAAGCTTTCTTT.

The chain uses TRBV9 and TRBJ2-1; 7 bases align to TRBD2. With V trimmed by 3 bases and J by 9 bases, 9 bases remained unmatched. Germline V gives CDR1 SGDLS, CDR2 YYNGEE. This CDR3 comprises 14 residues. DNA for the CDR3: TGTGCCAGCAGCGGCGGACTAGTCCGGGGTGAGCAGTTCTTC. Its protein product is CASSGGLVRGEQFF.

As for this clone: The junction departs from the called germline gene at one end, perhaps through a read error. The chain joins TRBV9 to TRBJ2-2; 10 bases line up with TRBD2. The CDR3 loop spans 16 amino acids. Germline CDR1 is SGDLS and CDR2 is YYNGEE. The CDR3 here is CASSLYSGGNPGELFF. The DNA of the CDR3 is TGTGCCAGCAGCTTATATAGCGGGGGGAACCCCGGGGAGCTGTTTTTT.

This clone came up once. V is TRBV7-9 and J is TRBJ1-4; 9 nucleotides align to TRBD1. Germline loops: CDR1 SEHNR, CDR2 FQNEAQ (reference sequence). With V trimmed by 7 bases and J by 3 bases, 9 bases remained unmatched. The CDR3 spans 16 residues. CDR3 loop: CASTFGQGFANEKLFF. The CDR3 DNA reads TGTGCCAGCACCTTCGGACAGGGGTTCGCTAATGAAAAACTGTTTTTT.

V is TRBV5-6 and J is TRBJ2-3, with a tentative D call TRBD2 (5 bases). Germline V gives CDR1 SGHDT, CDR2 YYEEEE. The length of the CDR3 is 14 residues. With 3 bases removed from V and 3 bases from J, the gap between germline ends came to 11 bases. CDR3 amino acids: CASSWSSLTDTQYF. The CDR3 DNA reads TGTGCCAGCAGCTGGTCTAGCCTAACAGATACGCAGTATTTT. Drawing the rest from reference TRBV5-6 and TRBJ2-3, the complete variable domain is DAGVTQSPTHLIKTRGQQVTLRCSPKSGHDTVSWYQQALGQGPQFIFQYYEEEERQRGNFPDRFSGHQFPNYSSELNVNALLLGDSALYLCASSWSSLTDTQYFGPGTRLTVL.

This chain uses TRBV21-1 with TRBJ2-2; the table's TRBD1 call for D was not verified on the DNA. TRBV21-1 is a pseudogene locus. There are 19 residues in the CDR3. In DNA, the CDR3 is TGTGCCAGCAGCAAAACCCCCCGACCGGGACAGGGGAACACCGGGGAGCTGTTTTTT. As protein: CASSKTPRPGQGNTGELFF.

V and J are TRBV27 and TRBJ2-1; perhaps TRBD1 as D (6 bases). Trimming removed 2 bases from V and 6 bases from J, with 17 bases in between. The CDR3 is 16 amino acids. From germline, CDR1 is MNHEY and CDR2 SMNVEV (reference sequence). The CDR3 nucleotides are TGTGCCAGCAGTTTACTGTCGGACAGACCTTCCAATGAGCAGTTCTTC. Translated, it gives CASSLLSDRPSNEQFF.